This TCR beta chain was recorded in a study of blood T cell repertoires in COVID-19. Assay used: immunoSEQ multiplex PCR; TCRdb lists only in-frame clones, some missing. The profile shows some 100,000 clones, 84% of them singletons. The V gene end was trimmed by 5 bases and the J gene end by 4 bases; junction bases not matched to a gene: 2. The CDR3 extends over 13 amino acids. The V gene's germline CDR1 is SGHTA and CDR2 FQGNSA. The specimen sequenced was peripheral blood. The chain carries TRBV7-2 and TRBJ2-1, with 7 bases that match TRBD2. This receptor was obtained from a woman of 80 years or more with active or convalescent COVID-19. The CDR3: CASSPGGYNEQFF. The CDR3 DNA reads TGTGCCAGCAGCCCGGGGGGTTACAATGAGCAGTTCTTC. The full variable domain, completed using reference TRBV7-2 and TRBJ2-1, is GAGVSQSPSNKVTEKGKDVELRCDPISGHTALYWYRQSLGQGLEFLIYFQGNSAPDKSGLPSDRFSAERTGGSVSTLTIQRTQQEDSAVYLCASSPGGYNEQFFGPGTRLTVL.